The clone carrying this T cell receptor beta chain has ten or more counts. Its target is unknown. The data were obtained in a study of T-cell memory formation after mild COVID-19. Broader study findings: CD4/CD8 balance characterized clones contracting day 15 to 85, and CD4+ skew characterized later expanders.

TCRdb itself ran the 5' RACE reads through MiXCR, one entry per CDR3 protein. The top ten hold roughly 23% of the sample, which has 190,000 or so distinct CDR3 sequences, roughly 23% seen once. The V gene end was trimmed by 4 bases and the J gene end by 4 bases; junction bases not matched to a gene: 5. Germline V gene sequence: CDR1 SGHDT, CDR2 YYEEEE. The CDR3 covers 14 residues. The chain recombines TRBV5-6 with TRBJ2-1; 7 nucleotides align to TRBD2. Sample: PBMCs or a T cell subset sorted from them (not recorded which). This TCR was recovered from an adult woman who had mild COVID-19 (a few samples of this study predate the infection). Cell type and time point are not known. CDR3 sequence (DNA): TGTGCCAGCAGCATAGGGACTACTTACAATGAGCAGTTCTTC. Translation gives CASSIGTTYNEQFF.